This TCR beta chain originates from a study of T cell responses to AZD1222 COVID-19 vaccine. The CDR3 is 13 amino acids. Trimming took off 5 bases at V and 8 bases at J, with 13 bases between the two ends. Germline CDR1 and CDR2: SGHRS and YFSETQ. Clones were sequenced by immunoSEQ multiplex PCR, and TCRdb holds only the in-frame ones, with some missing. The sample carries about 150,000 clones, roughly 90% recorded once. The specimen comprised peripheral blood, sampled 28 days after the second AZD1222 dose. The receptor's source is an adult who received the AZD1222 COVID-19 vaccine. The chain couples TRBV5-1 to TRBJ1-4; D is uncertain. The CDR3 DNA follows: TGCGCCAGCAGTCCGGGCTCGGAGGAAAAACTGTTTTTT. This sequence encodes CASSPGSEEKLFF.